This T cell receptor beta chain was captured by sequencing in a study of blood T cells in healthy people across ages. Study results and caveats: Greater diversity and more naive CD4+ cells were seen in long-lived donors than in aged donors. A roughly linear fall in TCR beta diversity per million T cells was seen with increasing age.

Alongside a J-beta primer mix, a sample-barcoded 5' primer served in a second PCR lasting 7 to 11 cycles. Every cDNA was tagged by a template-switch adaptor with 12 random nucleotides. TCRdb analysed the 5' RACE reads with MiXCR anew, one entry per CDR3 protein. In the table there are 1.5 million to 1.9 million distinct CDR3 sequences, around 40% of which are singletons. Of note for this clonotype: Antigen specificity is unknown.

The sample taken for sequencing was blood. The sequence was obtained from a woman aged 18 to 35 in good health.

This CDR3 is CSATAGQKRVYEQYF. CDR3 bases: TGCAGTGCTACCGCGGGACAGAAAAGGGTCTACGAGCAGTACTTC. The chain has TRBV20-1 and TRBJ2-7; weak D call: TRBD1 (7 bases). The CDR3 runs 15 residues. The germline CDR1 and CDR2 sequences are DFQATT and SNEGSKA (reference sequence). V was pared by 4 bases and J by 3 bases, with 19 bases between.